This TCR beta chain was found in a study of T cells expressing NK-cell markers. The CDR3 is made up of 14 amino acids. UMIs were included in TCR beta cDNA generated by 5'RACE template switching. TCRdb re-called the 5' RACE reads and catalogs CDR3 proteins one per entry, DNA excluded. The listing records 550,000 to 600,000 distinct CDR3 sequences. Study-wide results and limits: One observes that, in a few donors, these clonotypes were also the leading ones within the CD3+CD56-NKG2C+ fraction. As a fraction of CD8+ T cells, dominant NKG2C+ clonotypes reached about 1.0-7.0% in more than five donors. Whether expanded NKG2C+ T cell clones were HCMV specific stayed uncertain.

With regard to this clonotype: No antigen is known for it.

The V call is TRBV12-3 or TRBV12-4, the J call TRBJ2-1. The receptor was isolated from a man aged 18 to 29 in good health. The sample consisted of blood T cells: a sorted CD56 or NKG2C T cell subset, CD4+ or CD8+ T cells, or bulk PBMC T cells (not recorded which). This CDR3 reads CASSLGNSYNEQFF.